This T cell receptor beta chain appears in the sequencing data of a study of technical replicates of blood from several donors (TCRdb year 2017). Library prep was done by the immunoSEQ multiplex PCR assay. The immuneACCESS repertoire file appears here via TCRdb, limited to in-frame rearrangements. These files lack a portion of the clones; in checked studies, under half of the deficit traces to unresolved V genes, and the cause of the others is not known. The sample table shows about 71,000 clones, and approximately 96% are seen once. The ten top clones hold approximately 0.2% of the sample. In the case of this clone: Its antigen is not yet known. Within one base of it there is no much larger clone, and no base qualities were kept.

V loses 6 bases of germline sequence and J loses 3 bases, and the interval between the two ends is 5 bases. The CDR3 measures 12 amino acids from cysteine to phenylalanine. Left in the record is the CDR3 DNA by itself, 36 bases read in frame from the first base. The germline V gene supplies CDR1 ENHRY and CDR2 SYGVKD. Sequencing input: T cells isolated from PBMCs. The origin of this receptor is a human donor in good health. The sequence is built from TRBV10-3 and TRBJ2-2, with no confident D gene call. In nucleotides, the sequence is TGTGCCATCAGACCAGACACCGGGGAGCTGTTTTTT. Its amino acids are CAIRPDTGELFF.